Each of the 17 T cell receptor beta chains below was sequenced from the same sample in a study of shared clonotypes between healthy human individuals. TCRdb's copy holds only in-frame clones and misses some; the assay was immunoSEQ multiplex PCR. The sample shows 450,000 to 600,000 clones, around 74% of them seen only once. Specimen: PBMCs. The receptors stem from a woman in her 40s in good health. Some clones in this sample may be carry-over from other donors' samples.

This clone was counted only a few times. The rearrangement joins TRBV6-1 to TRBJ1-2; TRBD1 aligns across 7 bases. Germline CDR1 and CDR2: MNHNS and SASEGT. The CDR3 length is 17 residues. The V segment lost 1 base and the J segment 3 bases; nucleotides outside the gene matches: 11. CDR3 region: CASSEGAGGFYDYGYTF. CDR3 sequence (DNA): TGTGCCAGCAGTGAAGGGGCAGGGGGGTTTTACGACTATGGCTACACCTTC.

The count of this clone is one. This chain connects TRBV19 to TRBJ2-2; D gene ambiguous. Trimming shortened V by 2 bases and J by 3 bases, and 1 base separated the two germline ends. This CDR3 has 12 residues. Germline V gives CDR1 LNHDA, CDR2 SQIVND (reference sequence). CDR3 nucleotide sequence: TGTGCCAGTAGTATATACACCGGGGAGCTGTTTTTT. Protein product: CASSIYTGELFF.

V usage is TRBV27 and J usage is TRBJ2-7; 14 nucleotides line up with TRBD2. J gave up 0 bases and V 1 base, and 8 bases lay outside the gene matches. Germline-derived CDR1 and CDR2 are MNHEY and SMNVEV (reference sequence). The CDR3 covers 19 residues. The CDR3 DNA follows: TGTGCCAGCAGTTTATTCCCGTCGGGACTAGCGGGGGACTCCTACGAGCAGTACTTC. It specifies CASSLFPSGLAGDSYEQYF.

This clone was detected once. A much larger clone sits a single nucleotide away, making a read error possible. Other DNA sequences in this specimen translate into the identical CDR3. The chain couples TRBV7-2 to TRBJ2-3; D unclear. The CDR3 sequence is 11 residues long. Trimming removed 3 bases from V and 6 bases from J, with 4 bases in between. Per the germline V gene, CDR1 is SGHTA and CDR2 is FQGNSA. CDR3 DNA: TGTGCCAGCAGCTTTACCGATACGCAGTATTTT. Protein product: CASSFTDTQYF.

The chain carries TRBV18 and TRBJ2-3, with 9 bases matching TRBD2. CDR1 and CDR2 from the germline V gene are KGHSH and LQKENI. V lost 8 bases, J lost 4 bases, and 7 bases stayed unmatched. The CDR3 has 14 amino acids. CDR3 sequence reads: CASLPAGGADTQYF. The CDR3 DNA follows: TGTGCCAGCCTCCCCGCGGGGGGGGCAGATACGCAGTATTTT.

V and J are TRBV18 and TRBJ1-2, with unresolved D. This CDR3 has 12 residues. The germline V gene has CDR1 KGHSH and CDR2 LQKENI. V dropped 2 bases and J dropped 10 bases, with 11 bases sitting between them. CDR3 loop: CASSPDSASYTF. The CDR3 DNA reads as TGTGCCAGCTCACCAGACTCAGCTTCCTACACCTTC.

The sample holds a few counts of this clone. This chain links TRBV2 with TRBJ1-5; TRBD1 is a possible D gene (5 bases). The germline CDR1 and CDR2 sequences are SNHLY and FYNNEI. CDR3 length: 13 residues. Trimming cost V 7 bases and J 4 bases, with 11 bases left between them. The CDR3 nucleotides read TGTGCCAGCATAGGTCCAGGGAATCAGCCCCAGCATTTT. It specifies CASIGPGNQPQHF.

The genes are TRBV27 and TRBJ2-1; 8 bases align to TRBD1. V dropped 6 bases and J dropped 6; count of bases not matched to a gene: 7. The CDR3 loop spans 14 amino acids. CDR1 is MNHEY, CDR2 SMNVEV, per germline (reference sequence). The CDR3 spells CASRRHRGSNEQFF. The DNA of the CDR3 is TGTGCCAGCAGGCGCCACAGGGGGTCCAATGAGCAGTTCTTC.

The gene calls are TRBV19 and TRBJ2-1; D is possibly TRBD2 (6 bases). Trimming took off 8 bases at V and 3 bases at J, with 26 bases between the two ends. The CDR3 spans 18 residues. Germline loops: CDR1 LNHDA, CDR2 SQIVND (reference sequence). In DNA form, the CDR3 reads TGTGCCAGTTCAAACCGGGGTCTCCCGGGGGTAGGCTACAATGAGCAGTTCTTC. As protein: CASSNRGLPGVGYNEQFF.

The rearrangement joins TRBV28 to TRBJ2-1; TRBD2 matches at 7 bases. CDR1 and CDR2 from the germline V gene are MDHEN and SYDVKM. This CDR3 region has 14 residues. Trimming cost V 5 bases and J 4 bases; bases outside gene matches: 5. The CDR3 region has the DNA TGTGCCAGCAGTAGGCTAGCGGAGTACAATGAGCAGTTCTTC. This translates into CASSRLAEYNEQFF.

V is TRBV16 and J is TRBJ1-5, with 8 bases matching TRBD1. After removal of 0 bases from V and 5 bases from J, the junction contained 0 bases not matched to a gene. This CDR3 contains 14 residues. Germline V lookup: CDR1 KGHSY, CDR2 FQNENV. This chain's CDR3 is CASSQSTGDQPQHF. CDR3 in DNA: TGTGCCAGCAGCCAATCGACAGGGGATCAGCCCCAGCATTTT.

The chain employs TRBV7-2 and TRBJ1-2; 10 nucleotides match TRBD1. V trimming: 3 bases; J trimming: 6 bases; junction bases outside the gene matches: 7. CDR3 length: 15 residues. CDR1 and CDR2 (germline): SGHTA, FQGNSA. The CDR3 DNA follows: TGTGCCAGCAGCTTTTCTGGACAGGGGGGCGATGGCTACACCTTC. Amino acid sequence: CASSFSGQGGDGYTF.

The chain recombines TRBV4-2 with TRBJ2-1; TRBD1 agrees at 7 bases. J gave up 3 bases and V 3 bases, and 2 bases lay outside the gene matches. This CDR3 is 14 amino acids long. Per germline, CDR1 LGHNA and CDR2 YNFKEQ. The CDR3 is CASSQQGDYNEQFF. CDR3 nucleotides: TGTGCCAGCAGCCAGCAGGGGGACTACAATGAGCAGTTCTTC.

The J gene is TRBJ1-1, the V gene TRBV28; TRBD1 matches 7 bases. After removal of 1 base from V and 12 bases from J, the junction contained 5 bases not matched to a gene. The CDR3 has 12 residues. Germline V lookup: CDR1 MDHEN, CDR2 SYDVKM. In DNA, the CDR3 is TGTGCCAGCAGTTTATTTCGACAGGGACCTTTCTTT. It yields the protein CASSLFRQGPFF.

This CDR3 reads CASSLGGLAGGGFEQFF. The CDR3 DNA follows: TGCGCCAGCAGCTTGGGGGGACTAGCGGGAGGAGGGTTTGAGCAGTTCTTC. The chain carries TRBV5-1 and TRBJ2-1, with TRBD2 identical over 15 bases. Trimming removed 0 bases from V and 9 bases from J; junction bases left unmatched: 7. Germline V gives CDR1 SGHRS, CDR2 YFSETQ. CDR3 size: 17 residues. Combining the CDR3 with reference TRBV5-1 and TRBJ2-1 gives the whole variable domain KAGVTQTPRYLIKTRGQQVTLSCSPISGHRSVSWYQQTPGQGLQFLFEYFSETQRNKGNFPGRFSGRQFSNSRSEMNVSTLELGDSALYLCASSLGGLAGGGFEQFFGPGTRLTVL.

J is TRBJ1-3 and V is TRBV9; 8 bases match TRBD1. The CDR3 is 16 residues long. From germline, CDR1 is SGDLS and CDR2 YYNGEE. V shed 0 bases, J shed 0 bases, and the junction held 2 bases outside the gene matches. CDR3 bases: TGTGCCAGCAGCGTAGCAGGGGGCCACTCTGGAAACACCATATATTTT. Protein: CASSVAGGHSGNTIYF.

This clone showed up just a few times. This chain joins TRBV10-3 and TRBJ2-7; perhaps TRBD2 as D (6 bases). This CDR3 region has 13 residues. Germline assignment: CDR1 ENHRY and CDR2 SYGVKD. V was clipped by 6 bases and J by 3 bases, with 12 bases between them. CDR3 DNA: TGTGCCATCAGCTCGACTAGTGGCTACGAGCAGTACTTC. Its translation: CAISSTSGYEQYF.